This T cell receptor beta chain was documented in a study of shared clonotypes between healthy human individuals. The overall study: Each donor had three CD4 naive, three CD4 memory, two CD8 naive and one CD8 memory plate.

The junction had 5 bases not matched to a gene; V was cut back by 10 bases and J by 4 bases. Germline lookup yields CDR1 MNHEY and CDR2 SVGAGI. The CDR3 spans 12 residues. General observations from the study: How much donors shared clonotypes was expected to be affected by sequencing depth.

Selected positively for CCR7 and CD45RO-negative, naive CD8 cells excluded terminally differentiated effector memory CD45RA+ cells. The count of this clone is one. Its antigen is currently unknown. Deep level was the assay's run setting. The repertoire was sequenced with immunoSEQ multiplex PCR; TCRdb's copy has only in-frame clones and lacks some. Among hundreds of thousands of clones listed, 96% were seen once. The sample was naive CD8+ T cells sorted from blood. The clonotype was recovered from a man aged 30-40 years in good health. This chain uses TRBV6-5 with TRBJ2-5, with TRBD2 matching over 8 bases. The chain's CDR3 is CAIGTSRETQYF. The CDR3 DNA follows: TGTGCCATCGGGACTAGTAGAGAGACCCAGTACTTC.